Listed below are T cell receptor beta chains from one sample, sequenced in a study of shared clonotypes between healthy human individuals. Profiled with immunoSEQ multiplex PCR; TCRdb holds only in-frame clones, not every one. The sample lists around 1,000,000 clones; approximately 80% were seen once. Material for sequencing was memory CD4+ T cells from PBMCs. These receptor sequences come from a man aged 18 to 30 in good health. Some clones in this sample may be carry-over from other donors' samples. The CDR3 runs from the conserved cysteine through the conserved F or W. Fields, in order: clone size, V gene, J gene, D gene, CDR3 DNA, CDR3 protein. D genes are given only for firm matches. Not every row has a clone size; where given, it reads once, few, many or a size class.

once	TRBV7-3	TRBJ2-1	TRBD2	TGTGCCAGCAGCCCCGGGGGGGCTAGATCCTACAATGAGCAGTTCTTC	CASSPGGARSYNEQFF
.	TRBV2	TRBJ2-7	.	TGTGCCAGCAGTGAATGGCAGCTCAAGTACTTC	CASSEWQLKYF
.	TRBV5-4	TRBJ1-3	.	TGTGCCAGCAGCCTTCTTAGCGGGGGAACTGGAAACACCATATATTTT	CASSLLSGGTGNTIYF
.	TRBV7-2	TRBJ1-2	TRBD1	TGTGCCAGCAGCACCCTAGGGGGCAGATATGGCTACACCTTC	CASSTLGGRYGYTF
.	TRBV15	TRBJ2-3	.	TGTGCCACCAGCAGTGGCGGCAGGGTGGATACGCAGTATTTT	CATSSGGRVDTQYF
once	TRBV27	TRBJ2-3	TRBD2	TGTGCCAGCAGTTCCTCCGGACTAGCGACGACAGATACGCAGTATTTT	CASSSSGLATTDTQYF
few	TRBV7-2	TRBJ2-4	TRBD2	TGTGCCAGCAGCTTAGTTTTCGCGGGAGGTTGGTCCAAAAACATTCAGTACTTC	CASSLVFAGGWSKNIQYF
.	TRBV5-8	TRBJ1-1	.	TGTGCCAGCAGCTTGTTCCGGGACACTGAAGCTTTCTTT	CASSLFRDTEAFF
few	TRBV19	TRBJ1-5	.	TGTGCCAGTAGTAAGGGGGGCCGACAGTATCAGCCCCAGCATTTT	CASSKGGRQYQPQHF
.	TRBV6-1	TRBJ1-5	.	TGTGCCAGCAGTGAAAGGGCAGGTGCTTTGGGAGCCCAGCATTTT	CASSERAGALGAQHF
.	TRBV2	TRBJ2-7	.	TGTGCCAGCAGTGAAGCGCTTCAGGGCGAGCAGTACTTC	CASSEALQGEQYF
few	TRBV10-1	TRBJ1-1	.	TGCGCCAGCAGTGCGTCCCCGAACACTGAAGCTTTCTTT	CASSASPNTEAFF
.	TRBV7-9	TRBJ2-7	.	TGTGCCAGCAGCTCCCTGAGGGGGGGGTTTGGAGAGCAGTACTTC	CASSSLRGGFGEQYF